The TCR beta chain under discussion was sequenced for a study of cytomegalovirus exposure and HLA in healthy donors. General study results and limits: A few V segments could not be told apart, such as TRBV6-2 and TRBV6-3, and were left out. Compared with the roughly 670-donor mean, an Asian-associated ancestry cluster reportedly had fewer N-insertions, according to a later analysis.

Comments on this clone: Its antigen is unidentified.

Each donor's status was that of a healthy bone marrow donor. Looked up from germline, CDR1 is SGHDN and CDR2 is FVKESK. V was pared by 4 bases and J by 12 bases, with 13 bases of the junction left unmatched. The CDR3 totals 14 residues. The PCR contained 60 Vbeta and 13 Jbeta primers. Here immunoSEQ multiplex PCR was the method, and the copy in TCRdb shows in-frame clones only, minus some. This table has some 69,000 clones, 60% to 75% appearing once. The genes are TRBV14 and TRBJ2-5, with TRBD2 matching 8 bases. The sequencing sample was made of PBMCs. The source is a male donor in good health and CMV-seropositive. The CDR3 DNA reads TGTGCCAGCAGCCCCTGGACTAGCCGGCAAGACAAGTACTTC. This sequence encodes CASSPWTSRQDKYF.